The clone carrying this T cell receptor beta chain was observed a few times. Antigen: not known. The data were obtained in a study of T cells after yellow fever vaccination. Across the study: Where fractions had low cell numbers, libraries were prepared from them with the SMART-Seq v4 Ultra Low Input RNA kit. Notes on the study in general: Once the booster was given, most primary-vaccination clones reappeared, at around 95% for CD4 and over 85% for CD8. When the response was secondary, it was weaker but reached its peak faster, day 5 versus 15.

J gave up 7 bases and V 4 bases, and 8 bases lay outside the gene matches. The CDR3 loop spans 15 amino acids. CDR1 is SGHRS and CDR2 is YFSETQ in the germline V gene. TCRdb recomputed calls from the 5' RACE reads with MiXCR, one row per CDR3 protein. The table shows 400,000 to 650,000 distinct CDR3 sequences, with 20% to 25% occurring only once. Sequenced material: PBMCs, taken more than 20 days after the first yellow fever vaccination. The source is a man between 18 and 29 years old who received the YFV17D yellow fever vaccine. This chain uses TRBV5-1 with TRBJ2-1; 10 bases align to TRBD2. CDR3 coding DNA: TGCGCCAGCAGCGCCTCTAGCGGGGGCGCGAATGAGCAGTTCTTC. It translates to CASSASSGGANEQFF.